The 18 T cell receptor beta chains listed next were all sequenced from one sample in a study of Tregs in tolerant kidney transplant recipients. TCRdb's table, derived via immunoSEQ multiplex PCR, lists solely in-frame clones and lacks some. This sample has under 13,000 clones, with around 90% found just once. These receptors have no known antigen. Specimen: Tregs from blood cultured with allogeneic cells, collected before the transplant. The receptors originated from a human patient who received a combined kidney and bone marrow transplant.

V gene TRBV30 combines with J gene TRBJ2-7, with D perhaps TRBD1 (6 bases). Trimming took off 7 bases at V and 3 bases at J, with 22 bases between the two ends. Germline V lookup: CDR1 GTSNPN, CDR2 SVGIG (reference sequence). The CDR3 is 15 residues long. CDR3 sequence (DNA): TGTGCCTCAGCCTGGGCAGGGGCCCCACGCTACGAGCAGTACTTC. Its protein is CASAWAGAPRYEQYF.

The V gene is TRBV5-1, the J gene TRBJ2-5; D possibly matches TRBD1 or TRBD2 (5 bases each). The CDR3 runs to 15 residues. Germline V gene data show CDR1 as SGHRS and CDR2 as YFSETQ. V lost 4 bases and J lost 2, with 15 bases in between. The CDR3: CASSLYPGPQETQYF. The CDR3 bases are TGCGCCAGCAGCCTGTACCCGGGACCTCAAGAGACCCAGTACTTC.

A word on this clone: An end of the junction does not agree with germline; a read error may underlie this. Different DNA sequences within this sample yield the same CDR3. The V call is TRBV10-2, the J call TRBJ1-1, with 7 bases identical to TRBD1. There are 12 residues in the CDR3. CDR1 WSHSY and CDR2 SAAADI come from the germline V gene. CDR3 residues: CASSDADRAAFF. The CDR3 DNA sequence: TGCGCCAGCAGTGATGCCGACAGGGCTGCTTTCTTC.

The chain employs TRBV7-2 and TRBJ2-7, with D maybe TRBD2 (6 bases). Germline CDR1 and CDR2: SGHTA and FQGNSA. CDR3 length: 15 amino acids. V was trimmed by 5 bases and J by 3 bases, leaving 17 bases between them. CDR3 region: CASSRSPASDYEQYF. CDR3 bases: TGTGCCAGCAGCCGGTCTCCGGCTAGCGACTACGAGCAGTACTTC.

The chain couples TRBV29-1 to TRBJ1-1; D unresolved. Between the trimmed V and J ends, which lost 4 bases and 4 bases, there was a span of 7 bases. The CDR3 loop spans 11 amino acids. The germline V gene encodes CDR1 SQVTM and CDR2 ANQGSEA. The CDR3 bases are TGCAGCGTTGGGGGTGGCACTGAAGCTTTCTTT. This codes for CSVGGGTEAFF.

The table lists this clone with a count of one. This chain links TRBV18 with TRBJ1-5, with a possible D match to TRBD1 (5 bases). Germline CDR1 and CDR2: KGHSH and LQKENI. V was cut by 3 bases and J by 3 bases, with 15 bases left in between. CDR3 size: 16 residues. The CDR3 region is CASSPTGGSPNQPQHF. DNA for the CDR3: TGTGCCAGCTCACCGACCGGGGGGTCCCCCAATCAGCCCCAGCATTTT. Drawing the rest from reference TRBV18 and TRBJ1-5, the complete variable domain is NAGVMQNPRHLVRRRGQEARLRCSPMKGHSHVYWYRQLPEEGLKFMVYLQKENIIDESGMPKERFSAEFPKEGPSILRIQQVVRGDSAAYFCASSPTGGSPNQPQHFGDGTRLSIL.

The chain has TRBV15 and TRBJ1-5; 8 nucleotides align to TRBD1. V lost 1 base, J lost 1 base, and 6 bases stayed unmatched. The CDR3 is 17 residues long. Germline loops: CDR1 LNHNV, CDR2 YYDKDF (reference sequence). The CDR3 loop is CATSRVFRGRSNQPQHF. CDR3 coding DNA: TGTGCCACCAGCAGAGTTTTCAGGGGGCGAAGCAATCAGCCCCAGCATTTT.

The CDR3 protein is CASSLQDRGYYGYTF. The CDR3 coding sequence is TGTGCCAGCAGCTTGCAGGACAGGGGGTATTATGGCTACACCTTC. The chain couples TRBV5-5 to TRBJ1-2; 10 bases match TRBD1. Germline V CDR1 and CDR2: SGHKS, YYEKEE (reference sequence). The CDR3 spans 15 residues. Trimming removed 1 base from V and 5 bases from J; junction bases left unmatched: 5. The full variable domain, with the rest looked up from reference TRBV5-5 and TRBJ1-2, is DAGVTQSPTHLIKTRGQQVTLRCSPISGHKSVSWYQQVLGQGPQFIFQYYEKEERGRGNFPDRFSARQFPNYSSELNVNALLLGDSALYLCASSLQDRGYYGYTFGSGTRLTVV.

The gene calls are TRBV30 and TRBJ1-2, with D possibly TRBD1 on 5 matching bases. This CDR3 has 12 amino acids. Germline V gene lookup returns CDR1 GTSNPN and CDR2 SVGIG (reference sequence). V was cut by 2 bases and J by 6 bases, with 10 bases left in between. The CDR3 here is CAWSTREHGYTF. As DNA, the CDR3 is TGTGCCTGGAGTACCAGGGAACATGGCTACACCTTC.

The chain uses TRBV18 and TRBJ2-5; tentatively, D is TRBD1 (5 bases). CDR3 length: 16 residues. Germline V CDR1 and CDR2: KGHSH, LQKENI. Trimming stripped 3 bases from V and 1 base from J, with 15 bases between. The CDR3 loop is CASSPSDIFPQETQYF. CDR3 DNA sequence: TGTGCCAGCTCACCCTCGGACATCTTTCCCCAAGAGACCCAGTACTTC.

The chain recombines TRBV4-3 with TRBJ2-1; possibly TRBD1 for D (6 bases). V was pared by 3 bases and J by 4 bases, with 16 bases between. From germline, CDR1 is LGHNA and CDR2 YSLEER. This CDR3 contains 16 residues. CDR3 DNA sequence: TGCGCCAGCAGCCATTACCCCCCGGACAGATACAATGAGCAGTTCTTC. Translating it yields CASSHYPPDRYNEQFF.

The V gene is TRBV10-3, the J gene TRBJ2-7; D ambiguous. V was clipped by 3 bases and J by 4 bases, with 4 bases between them. This CDR3 contains 11 residues. The germline V gene has CDR1 ENHRY and CDR2 SYGVKD. For the CDR3, the DNA is TGTGCCATCAGTGATCGGTACGAGCAGTACTTC. It codes for CAISDRYEQYF.

The chain links TRBV6-1 to TRBJ1-6, with TRBD1 as a possible D gene (5 bases). V shed 6 bases and J shed 9 bases, with 18 bases lying between them. Germline assignment: CDR1 MNHNS and CDR2 SASEGT. CDR3 length: 15 amino acids. The CDR3, as DNA: TGTGCCAGCAGAAGGACGGGGGTTAGGGGTTCACCCCTCCACTTT. As protein: CASRRTGVRGSPLHF.

The genes are TRBV6-5 and TRBJ2-3; D is ambiguous. CDR3 size: 11 residues. CDR1 and CDR2 from the germline V gene are MNHEY and SVGAGI. Trimming removed 10 bases from V and 3 bases from J, with 8 bases in between. The CDR3 bases are TGTGCCACCTCTACTACAGATACGCAGTATTTT. It is translated as CATSTTDTQYF.

V and J are TRBV5-1 and TRBJ2-3; 10 positions agree with TRBD2. The V gene's germline CDR1 is SGHRS and CDR2 YFSETQ. V was clipped by 4 bases and J by 2 bases; unmatched bases: 13. The CDR3 totals 18 residues. The CDR3 region is CASSLNPKRGGYTDTQYF. CDR3 DNA sequence: TGCGCCAGCAGCCTCAATCCCAAGCGGGGGGGCTACACAGATACGCAGTATTTT.

The chain recombines TRBV4-2 with TRBJ2-7; 9 bases agree with TRBD2. The V segment lost 6 bases and the J segment 4 bases; nucleotides outside the gene matches: 7. In germline, CDR1 is LGHNA, CDR2 YNFKEQ. There are 14 residues in the CDR3. As DNA, the CDR3 is TGTGCCAGCAGTCGGAGACTAGCGGAATACGAGCAGTACTTC. This gives the protein CASSRRLAEYEQYF.

This rearrangement joins TRBV5-1 to TRBJ2-2; 7 bases are a match to TRBD2. Unmatched junction bases numbered 14, after V lost 4 bases and J lost 5 bases. In germline, CDR1 is SGHRS, CDR2 YFSETQ. The CDR3 spans 17 residues. CDR3 protein: CASSPRGGISETGELFF. CDR3 DNA: TGCGCCAGCAGCCCCCGGGGAGGGATATCGGAAACCGGGGAGCTGTTTTTT.

The CDR3 spells CAISESTGQEAFF. The CDR3 DNA reads as TGTGCCATCAGTGAGTCAACGGGACAGGAAGCTTTCTTT. The chain carries TRBV10-3 and TRBJ1-1; 7 positions agree with TRBD1. The CDR3 spans 13 residues. V shed 0 bases and J 8 bases; nucleotides not matched to a gene: 3. CDR1 is ENHRY, CDR2 SYGVKD, per germline.